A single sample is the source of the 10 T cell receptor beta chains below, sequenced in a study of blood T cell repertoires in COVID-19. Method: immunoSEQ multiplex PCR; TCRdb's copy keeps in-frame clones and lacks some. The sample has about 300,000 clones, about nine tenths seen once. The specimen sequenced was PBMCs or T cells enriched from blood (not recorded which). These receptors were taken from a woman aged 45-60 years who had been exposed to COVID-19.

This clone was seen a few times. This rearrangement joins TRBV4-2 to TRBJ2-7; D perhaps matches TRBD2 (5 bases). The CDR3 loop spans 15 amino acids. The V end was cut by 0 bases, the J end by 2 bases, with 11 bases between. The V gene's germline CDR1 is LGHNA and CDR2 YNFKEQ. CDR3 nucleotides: TGTGCCAGCAGCCAAGAGGAGACGGGGACCTACGAGCAGTACTTC. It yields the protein CASSQEETGTYEQYF.

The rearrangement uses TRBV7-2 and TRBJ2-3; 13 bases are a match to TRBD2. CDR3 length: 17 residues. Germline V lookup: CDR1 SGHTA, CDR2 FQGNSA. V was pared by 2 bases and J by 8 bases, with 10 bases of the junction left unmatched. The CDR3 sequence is CASSLTSGGVTTGTQYF. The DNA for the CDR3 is TGTGCCAGCAGCTTAACTAGCGGGGGGGTTACCACGGGTACGCAGTATTTT.

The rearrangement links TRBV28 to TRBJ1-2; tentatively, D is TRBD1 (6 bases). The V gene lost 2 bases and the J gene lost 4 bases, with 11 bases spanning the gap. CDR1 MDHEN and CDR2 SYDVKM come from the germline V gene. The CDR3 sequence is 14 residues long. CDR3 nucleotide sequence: TGTGCCAGCAGTTTAGGACAGAACAGCTATGGCTACACCTTC. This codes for CASSLGQNSYGYTF.

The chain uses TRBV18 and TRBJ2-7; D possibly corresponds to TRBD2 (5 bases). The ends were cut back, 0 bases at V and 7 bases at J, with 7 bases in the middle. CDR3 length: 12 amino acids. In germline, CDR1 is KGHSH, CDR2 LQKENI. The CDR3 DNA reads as TGTGCCAGCTCACCACCGGCGGGTGAGCAGTACTTC. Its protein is CASSPPAGEQYF.

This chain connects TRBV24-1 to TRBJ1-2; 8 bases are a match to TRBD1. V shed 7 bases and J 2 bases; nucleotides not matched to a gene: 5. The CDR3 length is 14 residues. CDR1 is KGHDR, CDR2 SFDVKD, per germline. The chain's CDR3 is CATRKTGENYGYTF. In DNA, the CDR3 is TGTGCCACCAGGAAGACAGGGGAAAACTATGGCTACACCTTC.

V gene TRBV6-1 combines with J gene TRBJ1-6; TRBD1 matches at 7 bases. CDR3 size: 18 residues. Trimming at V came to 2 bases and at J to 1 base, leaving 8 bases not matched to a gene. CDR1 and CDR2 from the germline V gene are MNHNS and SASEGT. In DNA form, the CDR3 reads TGTGCCAGCAGTGAACGGAGACAGGGTGGATCCTATAATTCACCCCTCCACTTT. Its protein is CASSERRQGGSYNSPLHF.

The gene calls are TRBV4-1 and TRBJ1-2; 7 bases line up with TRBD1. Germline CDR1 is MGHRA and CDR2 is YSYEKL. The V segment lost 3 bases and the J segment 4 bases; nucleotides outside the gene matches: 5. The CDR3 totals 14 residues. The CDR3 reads CASSHPGTAYGYTF. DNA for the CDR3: TGCGCCAGCAGCCACCCCGGGACAGCCTATGGCTACACCTTC.

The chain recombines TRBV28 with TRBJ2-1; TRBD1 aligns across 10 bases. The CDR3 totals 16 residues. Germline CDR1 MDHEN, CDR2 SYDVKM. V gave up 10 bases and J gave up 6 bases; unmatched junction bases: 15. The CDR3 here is CATHDVLGQGGNEQFF. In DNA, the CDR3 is TGTGCCACTCACGATGTCCTCGGACAGGGGGGCAATGAGCAGTTCTTC.

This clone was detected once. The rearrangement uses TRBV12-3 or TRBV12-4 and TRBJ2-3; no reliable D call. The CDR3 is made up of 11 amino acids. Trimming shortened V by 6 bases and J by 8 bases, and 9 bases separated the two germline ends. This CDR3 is CASRGSGTQYF. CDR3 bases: TGTGCCAGCAGGGGTTCGGGTACGCAGTATTTT.

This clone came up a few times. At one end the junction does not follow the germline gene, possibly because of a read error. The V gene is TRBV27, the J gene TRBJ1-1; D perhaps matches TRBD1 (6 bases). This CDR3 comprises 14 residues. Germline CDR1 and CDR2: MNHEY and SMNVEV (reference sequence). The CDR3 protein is CASSFLQGNAEAFF. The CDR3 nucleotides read TGTGCCAGCAGTTTTCTTCAGGGGAACGCTGAAGCTTTCTTT.